This section outlines one T cell receptor (beta chain) sequence together with its context. What it binds is unknown. Multiplex touch-down PCR with TRB-A/B primers amplified rearranged V-D-J TRB sequences. TCRdb reanalysed the multiplex PCR reads using MiXCR and keeps one entry per CDR3 protein. The profile shows roughly 410 distinct CDR3 sequences, 85% of them singletons. Germline V CDR1 and CDR2: SNHLY, FYNNEI. V gave up 6 bases and J gave up 3 bases, with 12 bases separating them. The CDR3 has 13 amino acids. The sample originates from a study of T cell repertoires in aging, cancer and after chemotherapy. Study as a whole: Donors were grouped into six age bands spanning 30 or younger through 70 or older. About 8.8 million TCR reads were in the whole dataset. Glioblastoma patients receiving temozolomide-based therapy gave paired samples before and after chemotherapy.

Overall study findings and caveats: Across the chemotherapy interval, each cancer cohort showed higher median generation probability, suggesting thymic rebound.

Amplification of TCR beta used genomic DNA extracted from peripheral blood. Sequenced sample: blood. The rearrangement uses TRBV2 and TRBJ2-7; D is unresolved. The source of this sequence is a human donor with a solid tumor. The CDR3 sequence is CASSLGGVYEQYF. In nucleotides, the CDR3 is TGTGCCAGCAGCCTCGGTGGGGTCTACGAGCAGTACTTC.